Here is one TCR beta chain with its context. The data originate from a study of T cell changes during pregnancy in multiple sclerosis. Here immunoSEQ multiplex PCR was the method, and the copy in TCRdb shows in-frame clones only, minus some. The table lists tens of thousands of clones, around 89% of them singletons. The junction had 8 bases not matched to a gene; V was cut back by 5 bases and J by 5 bases. The germline gives CDR1 KGHSH, CDR2 LQKENI. This CDR3 is built from 14 residues. The TCR originated in a female donor in good health, enrolled as a control in a pregnancy study. The sample consisted of CD4+ T cells from peripheral blood mononuclear cells, taken in the first trimester of pregnancy. This chain uses TRBV18 with TRBJ1-1, with 7 bases that match TRBD1. The CDR3: CASSTGTENTEAFF. CDR3 DNA: TGTGCCAGCTCAACCGGGACAGAAAATACTGAAGCTTTCTTT.